Listed here are 28 T cell receptor beta chains from one sample, sequenced in a study of T cells in Graves' hyperthyroidism and ophthalmopathy. Amplification of TCR beta CDR3 regions was performed using RNA transcripts as template. Initially, a first-round RT-PCR of the TCR CDR3 employed the HTBI primer set. TCRdb re-called the multiplex PCR reads with MiXCR, one entry per CDR3 protein. The sample carries about 350,000 distinct CDR3 sequences, around 14% recorded once. The sequencing input was blood. These receptors were taken from a woman younger than 45 with Graves' hyperthyroidism.

The rearrangement joins TRBV6-2 or TRBV6-3 to TRBJ2-7, with D uncertain. The V end was cut by 8 bases, the J end by 3 bases, with 11 bases between. The CDR3 extends over 12 amino acids. Germline lookup yields CDR1 MNHEY and CDR2 SVGEGT. This CDR3 is CASGQLGYEQYF. CDR3 nucleotides: TGTGCCAGCGGGCAACTGGGCTACGAGCAGTACTTC.

This clonotype has only a few counts. V gene TRBV29-1 combines with J gene TRBJ1-1; tentative D call: TRBD1 (5 bases). Germline V gene lookup returns CDR1 SQVTM and CDR2 ANQGSEA. This CDR3 region has 17 residues. V lost 4 bases and J 6 bases, leaving 27 bases between the germline ends. CDR3 nucleotides: TGCAGCGTTGTGAAGGGGCTATCAGAACCGAGGGGCGCTGAAGCTTTCTTT. Its translation is CSVVKGLSEPRGAEAFF.

The rearrangement uses TRBV7-8 and TRBJ1-5, with D maybe TRBD1 (6 bases). Germline V lookup: CDR1 SGHVS, CDR2 FQNEAQ. This CDR3 spans 15 amino acids. V was cut by 4 bases and J by 4 bases, with 14 bases left in between. Written as DNA, the CDR3 is TGTGCCAGCAGCTATTCGTGGACAGCTAATCAGCCCCAGCATTTT. It yields the protein CASSYSWTANQPQHF.

This clonotype was seen more than once but under ten times. The CDR3 DNA reads TGTGCCATCAGTGAGTCGCCAAGCTCTGGAAACACCATATATTTT. Protein product: CAISESPSSGNTIYF. The chain is built from TRBV10-3 and TRBJ1-3; D gene unclear. Germline-derived CDR1 and CDR2 are ENHRY and SYGVKD. V dropped 0 bases and J dropped 0 bases, with 6 bases sitting between them. CDR3 size: 15 residues.

A note on this clonotype: A read error may explain this, as a much larger clone is one base away. The rearrangement links TRBV20-1 to TRBJ2-1; D might be TRBD2 (6 bases). CDR1 and CDR2 from the germline V gene are DFQATT and SNEGSKA (reference sequence). This CDR3 has 14 amino acids. The CDR3 DNA reads as TGCAGTGCTAGAGAGTCTCTCTTAACGGGGGAGCAGTGCTTC. The encoded protein is CSARESLLTGEQCF.

The genes are TRBV20-1 and TRBJ2-4, with D perhaps being TRBD1 or TRBD2 (7 bases each). There are 15 residues in the CDR3. Trimming cost V 2 bases and J 3 bases, with 14 bases left between them. The germline CDR1 and CDR2 sequences are DFQATT and SNEGSKA (reference sequence). In DNA form, the CDR3 reads TGCAGTGCTAGACAGGGGGGGTTCGGCAAAAACATTCAGTACTTC. Its protein product is CSARQGGFGKNIQYF.

With regard to this clonotype: A much larger clone sits a single nucleotide away, making a read error possible. The V gene is TRBV27, the J gene TRBJ2-3, with 9 nucleotides matching TRBD2. The CDR3 is 17 residues long. CDR1 MNHEY and CDR2 SMNVEV come from the germline V gene (reference sequence). The CDR3 nucleotides are TGTACCAGCAGTACAACACTCCAGGGTAATAGCGGGGGTACGCAGTATTTT. This sequence encodes CTSSTTLQGNSGGTQYF.

This clonotype was found many times. The chain carries TRBV15 and TRBJ2-7, with TRBD1 matching 7 bases. CDR1 and CDR2 (germline): LNHNV, YYDKDF (reference sequence). The V and J ends lost 3 bases and 2 bases, in that order; junction bases with no gene match: 10. The CDR3 runs to 16 residues. In DNA, the CDR3 is TGTGCCACCAGCAGGGCATCCCGGGACAGCCCCTACGAGCAGTACTTC. Protein sequence: CATSRASRDSPYEQYF.

This clonotype was picked up a small number of times. This sequence joins TRBV12-3 or TRBV12-4 and TRBJ2-7; D remains ambiguous. The CDR3 is 11 amino acids. The V end was cut by 6 bases, the J end by 5 bases, with 8 bases between. Here the CDR3 reads CASRGPNEQYF. DNA for the CDR3: TGTGCCAGCAGGGGTCCAAACGAGCAGTACTTC.

A few counts support this clonotype. Here the CDR3 DNA reads TGTGCCAGACGAGAGCGGGAGGGCCGAGAGACCCAGTACTTC. Its translation: CARREREGRETQYF. This chain links TRBV19 with TRBJ2-5, with 10 positions matching TRBD2. The CDR3 covers 14 residues. After removal of 9 bases from V and 4 bases from J, the junction contained 8 bases not matched to a gene. Germline loops: CDR1 LNHDA, CDR2 SQIVND (reference sequence). Supplemented by reference TRBV19 and TRBJ2-5, the full variable domain reads DGGITQSPKYLFRKEGQNVTLSCEQNLNHDAMYWYRQDPGQGLRLIYYSQIVNDFQKGDIAEGYSVSREKKESFPLTVTSAQKNPTAFYLCARREREGRETQYFGPGTRLLVL.

This sequence joins TRBV15 and TRBJ1-1, with D maybe TRBD1 (6 bases). The V end lost 4 bases, the J end lost 3 bases, and 12 bases lay between the germline ends. Germline CDR1 reads LNHNV; CDR2 reads YYDKDF (reference sequence). CDR3 length: 14 amino acids. The DNA of the CDR3 is TGTGCCACCAGCACAGCAGGGGAAGACACTGAAGCTTTCTTT. This encodes CATSTAGEDTEAFF.

This clonotype turned up a few times. V and J are TRBV28 and TRBJ2-1; maybe TRBD1 (5 bases). The CDR3 contains 12 residues. The V end was cut by 7 bases, the J end by 4 bases, with 8 bases between. Germline loops: CDR1 MDHEN, CDR2 SYDVKM. The CDR3 loop is CASIDRYNEQFF. The CDR3 DNA reads TGTGCCAGCATTGACAGATACAATGAGCAGTTCTTC.

V and J are TRBV6-2 or TRBV6-3 and TRBJ2-1; D is uncertain. CDR3 length: 12 amino acids. The ends were cut back, 6 bases at V and 9 bases at J, with 12 bases in the middle. Looked up from germline, CDR1 is MNHEY and CDR2 is SVGEGT. CDR3 amino acids: CASSLGSGEQFF. DNA for the CDR3: TGTGCCAGCAGCTTGGGTAGTGGTGAGCAGTTCTTC.

This clonotype has a handful of counts. The chain joins TRBV4-2 to TRBJ2-1, with 10 bases aligning to TRBD2. This CDR3 has 16 residues. V lost 3 bases and J lost 5; bases outside the gene matches: 7. Germline assignment: CDR1 LGHNA and CDR2 YNFKEQ. For the CDR3, the DNA is TGTGCCAGCAGCCAGCCGGGACTAGCGTCTGACAATGAGCAGTTCTTC. Translated: CASSQPGLASDNEQFF.

This clonotype occurred many times. The V and J genes are TRBV11-2 and TRBJ2-5; D is possibly TRBD1 (6 bases). Germline loops: CDR1 SGHAT, CDR2 FQNNGV. The CDR3 is 14 amino acids. Trimming pared 0 bases from V and 3 bases from J, leaving 8 bases between. The CDR3 protein is CASSLEPGEETQYF. The CDR3 DNA sequence: TGTGCCAGCAGCTTAGAGCCAGGGGAAGAGACCCAGTACTTC.

The rearrangement joins TRBV2 to TRBJ2-3; 9 nucleotides match TRBD1. Germline-derived CDR1 and CDR2 are SNHLY and FYNNEI. The CDR3 extends over 16 amino acids. With V trimmed by 5 bases and J by 4 bases, 10 bases remained unmatched. The CDR3 bases are TGTGCCAGCAGTATAAACAGGGGGCGAGGGTCAGATACGCAGTATTTT. This codes for CASSINRGRGSDTQYF.

The chain combines TRBV7-9 with TRBJ2-7, with D hard to call. Germline V gene lookup returns CDR1 SEHNR and CDR2 FQNEAQ (reference sequence). V lost 4 bases to trimming and J lost 3 bases, with 10 bases between them. The CDR3 length is 13 residues. The DNA of the CDR3 is TGTGCCAGCAGCTCAGGCGCCGACTACGAGCAGTACTTC. It yields the protein CASSSGADYEQYF.

This clonotype was seen repeatedly, ten times or more. This rearrangement joins TRBV20-1 to TRBJ2-7; 10 bases are a match to TRBD1. The germline CDR1 and CDR2 sequences are DFQATT and SNEGSKA (reference sequence). The CDR3 is 13 residues long. Trimming removed 2 bases from V and 3 bases from J; junction bases left unmatched: 1. In DNA form, the CDR3 reads TGCAGTGCTAGATGGGACAGGGGCTACGAGCAGTACTTC. Its translation: CSARWDRGYEQYF.

This clonotype appeared many times. This CDR3 is CASSLVRQPGNIQYF. In DNA, the CDR3 is TGTGCCAGCAGCTTAGTTAGGCAGCCTGGAAACATTCAGTACTTC. The rearrangement links TRBV11-2 to TRBJ2-4, with D unresolved. In germline, CDR1 is SGHAT, CDR2 FQNNGV. V lost 1 base, J lost 6 bases, and 13 bases lay in between. The CDR3 has 15 residues.

This clonotype was seen a handful of times. The gene calls are TRBV28 and TRBJ2-5, with D perhaps matching TRBD2 (6 bases). From germline, CDR1 is MDHEN and CDR2 SYDVKM. The V and J ends lost 7 bases and 5 bases respectively, with 14 bases between them. The CDR3 runs 13 residues. CDR3 DNA: TGTGCCAGCAAATTACAAGGAGGGGAGACCCAGTACTTC. It translates to CASKLQGGETQYF. The full variable domain, with the rest looked up from reference TRBV28 and TRBJ2-5, is DVKVTQSSRYLVKRTGEKVFLECVQDMDHENMFWYRQDPGLGLRLIYFSYDVKMKEKGDIPEGYSVSREKKERFSLILESASTNQTSMYLCASKLQGGETQYFGPGTRLLVL.

With regard to this clonotype: This may be a read error: a much more frequent sequence differs by one nucleotide. This rearrangement joins TRBV20-1 to TRBJ2-1; D may be TRBD2 (5 bases). The CDR3 loop spans 16 amino acids. CDR1 DFQATT and CDR2 SNEGSKA come from the germline V gene (reference sequence). The CDR3 DNA is TGCAGTGCTACGGAACGGGGTCCCGATTCCTACTATGAGCAGTTCTTC. Amino acid sequence: CSATERGPDSYYEQFF.

This rearrangement joins TRBV7-6 to TRBJ2-3; 9 bases map to TRBD1. V lost 6 bases to trimming and J lost 3 bases; unmatched junction nucleotides: 16. Germline CDR1 SGHVS, CDR2 FNYEAQ. The CDR3 loop spans 18 amino acids. CDR3 bases: TGTGCCAGCAGTTCACCCTCCTCAGACAGGGGGGGTACAGATACGCAGTATTTT. Protein sequence: CASSSPSSDRGGTDTQYF.

This clonotype showed up many times. This chain uses TRBV12-3 or TRBV12-4 with TRBJ2-5, with D perhaps matching TRBD2 (5 bases). The CDR3 extends over 16 amino acids. V was trimmed by 6 bases and J by 2 bases, leaving 19 bases between them. CDR3 nucleotides: TGTGCCAGCAGACCCACCCCAGCGAGCGGTCAAGAGACCCAGTACTTC. It translates to CASRPTPASGQETQYF.

This clonotype has a count of ten or more. The V gene is TRBV12-3 or TRBV12-4, the J gene TRBJ1-4; unclear D gene. This CDR3 comprises 14 residues. Trimming took off 6 bases at V and 10 bases at J, with 18 bases between the two ends. The CDR3 spells CASSPGGVMGKLFF. For the CDR3, the DNA is TGTGCCAGCAGCCCTGGCGGGGTAATGGGAAAACTGTTTTTT.

On this clonotype: This may be a read error, as it is one base from a much larger clone. This sequence joins TRBV2 and TRBJ1-1, with D possibly matching TRBD1 (5 bases). Germline lookup yields CDR1 SNHLY and CDR2 FYNNEI. The CDR3 has 16 residues. This chain's CDR3 is CDSSRDSQRGNTEAFF. The CDR3 coding sequence is TGTGACAGCAGTCGAGACAGCCAACGGGGTAACACTGAAGCTTTCTTT.

This clonotype has ten or more counts. The V and J genes are TRBV11-2 and TRBJ2-5; 7 positions agree with TRBD2. CDR3 length: 14 residues. CDR1 and CDR2 from the germline V gene are SGHAT and FQNNGV. V lost 2 bases to trimming and J lost 9 bases; unmatched junction nucleotides: 9. The CDR3 protein is CASSLSPTREAQYF. In DNA form, the CDR3 reads TGTGCCAGCAGCTTATCTCCAACCCGGGAGGCCCAGTACTTC. The full variable domain, its missing parts supplied by reference TRBV11-2 and TRBJ2-5, is EAGVAQSPRYKIIEKRQSVAFWCNPISGHATLYWYQQILGQGPKLLIQFQNNGVVDDSQLPKDRFSAERLKGVDSTLKIQPAKLEDSAVYLCASSLSPTREAQYFGPGTRLLVL.

In its sample, this clonotype was seen many times. This rearrangement joins TRBV29-1 to TRBJ2-1; TRBD2 aligns across 14 bases. Germline CDR1 is SQVTM and CDR2 is ANQGSEA. The CDR3 sequence is 16 residues long. The V gene end was trimmed by 0 bases and the J gene end by 10 bases; junction bases not matched to a gene: 8. Here the CDR3 reads CSVEELGLAGVWEQFF. The CDR3 DNA reads as TGCAGCGTTGAAGAATTGGGACTAGCGGGAGTATGGGAGCAGTTCTTC.

This clonotype was observed at least ten times. The V and J genes are TRBV30 and TRBJ2-7; the match to TRBD2 covers 11 bases. The germline V gene has CDR1 GTSNPN and CDR2 SVGIG (reference sequence). The CDR3 contains 13 residues. After removal of 3 bases from V and 6 bases from J, the junction contained 4 bases not matched to a gene. CDR3 loop: CAWRLAGALEQYF. The CDR3 nucleotides are TGTGCCTGGAGACTAGCGGGAGCCCTCGAGCAGTACTTC. Using reference TRBV30 and TRBJ2-7 for the parts outside the CDR3, the full variable domain is SQTIHQWPATLVQPVGSPLSLECTVEGTSNPNLYWYRQAAGRGLQLLFYSVGIGQISSEVPQNLSASRPQDRQFILSSKKLLLSDSGFYLCAWRLAGALEQYFGPGTRLTVT.